This T cell receptor (beta chain) was recovered during a study of beta chain features in type 1 diabetes. Study background: Analysis included 100 million to 140 million sorted cells drawn from all samples.

There are a few counts of this clone. The CDR3 consists of 12 residues. The V and J ends lost 4 bases and 2 bases respectively, with 9 bases between them. Germline CDR1 is SQVTM and CDR2 is ANQGSEA. The study reverse transcribed the entire isolated RNA, so it sequenced expressed TCRB transcripts. Repertoires were generated with immunoSEQ multiplex PCR, while TCRdb's copy carries only in-frame clones and drops some. The sample shows hundreds of thousands of clones, under 20% of them seen only once. This TCR came from a woman aged 18-29 years in good health. Input material: naive CD4+ T cells from blood. The chain carries TRBV29-1 and TRBJ2-7; D gene uncertain. The CDR3: CSVVKGAYEQYF. For the CDR3, the DNA is TGCAGCGTTGTTAAGGGCGCCTACGAGCAGTACTTC.